A selection of T cell receptor beta chains follows, all from one sample in a study of spatial heterogeneity in lung cancer. TCRdb ran MiXCR on the 5' RACE reads and lists one entry per CDR3 protein. The table lists tens of thousands of distinct CDR3 sequences, approximately 12% of them singletons, with roughly 32% in the top ten. The sequencing here drew on PBMCs, taken at follow-up. The origin of the receptors is a male donor with early-stage non-small cell lung cancer. Both conserved end residues are part of each CDR3. D genes are given only for firm matches. The size entry is marked missing in some rows and otherwise reads once, few, many or a size class.

TRBV7-2	TRBJ2-5	-	TRBD2	CASSLVASGGAQSPQYF	TGTGCCAGCAGCTTAGTGGCTAGCGGGGGGGCCCAGTCACCCCAGTACTTC
TRBV20-1	TRBJ1-1	few	-	CSVTPGAAFF	TGCAGTGTAACGCCTGGGGCAGCTTTCTTT
TRBV6-6	TRBJ2-1	-	TRBD2	CASSYSTAGGRNEQFF	TGTGCCAGCAGTTACTCGACGGCGGGAGGTCGCAATGAGCAGTTCTTC
TRBV5-1	TRBJ2-5	many	-	CASGEETQYF	TGCGCCAGCGGGGAAGAGACCCAGTACTTC
TRBV7-2	TRBJ2-7	-	-	CASSLEWSRSYEQYF	TGTGCCAGCAGCTTAGAGTGGTCCCGCTCCTACGAGCAGTACTTC
TRBV3-1	TRBJ2-1	once	TRBD2	CASSRVAGGPGNEQFF	TGTGCCAGCAGCCGGGTAGCGGGGGGGCCTGGTAATGAGCAGTTCTTC
TRBV5-5	TRBJ2-3	many	-	CASSPGMARDTQYF	TGTGCCAGCAGCCCCGGGATGGCACGGGATACGCAGTATTTT
TRBV4-3	TRBJ1-4	many	-	CASSQASGEEGEKLFF	TGCGCCAGCAGCCAGGCCTCCGGGGAAGAGGGGGAAAAACTGTTTTTT
TRBV27	TRBJ2-7	few	-	CASSLNGIGAGEEYEQYF	TGTGCCAGCAGTTTAAATGGTATTGGGGCAGGGGAAGAGTACGAGCAGTACTTC
TRBV28	TRBJ2-2	few	TRBD2	CASSRTSHTGELFF	TGTGCCAGCAGCCGGACTAGCCACACCGGGGAGCTGTTTTTT
TRBV9	TRBJ1-2	few	-	CASSVEAGLGYTF	TGTGCCAGCAGCGTAGAGGCGGGTTTAGGCTACACCTTC
TRBV28	TRBJ1-6	few	-	CASSFTQGNSPLHF	TGTGCCAGCAGTTTCACGCAGGGGAACTCACCCCTCCACTTT
TRBV28	TRBJ2-7	-	-	CASESGGEQYF	TGTGCCAGCGAGTCCGGAGGCGAGCAGTACTTC
TRBV12-3/TRBV12-4	TRBJ2-7	many	-	CASNVQGGTYEQYF	TGTGCCAGCAACGTACAGGGCGGAACCTACGAGCAGTACTTC
TRBV6-5	TRBJ2-1	-	-	CASSYKFGGSYNEQFF	TGTGCCAGCAGTTACAAATTCGGGGGCTCCTACAATGAGCAGTTCTTC
TRBV4-3	TRBJ2-3	many	TRBD1	CASSPTGIITDTQYF	TGCGCCAGCAGCCCGACAGGGATCATAACAGATACGCAGTATTTT
TRBV3-1	TRBJ2-7	many	-	CASSQGQGPEVQYF	TGTGCCAGCAGCCAGGGTCAGGGACCCGAAGTGCAGTACTTC
TRBV4-2	TRBJ1-2	-	-	CASSQDGTGYTF	TGTGCCAGCAGCCAAGACGGGACAGGCTACACCTTC
TRBV20-1	TRBJ2-7	many	-	CSARDSATPTYEQYF	TGCAGTGCTAGAGATTCGGCGACACCCACCTACGAGCAGTACTTC
TRBV18	TRBJ1-2	many	-	CASSPTGPGSTNYGYTF	TGTGCCAGCTCACCCACGGGGCCAGGCAGTACTAACTATGGCTACACCTTC
TRBV12-3/TRBV12-4	TRBJ2-1	many	TRBD2	CASSSISGRAYEQFF	TGTGCCAGCAGTTCAATTAGCGGGAGGGCTTATGAGCAGTTCTTC
TRBV11-2	TRBJ1-1	few	-	CASSSPDSVEAFF	TGTGCCAGCAGCTCTCCTGACAGTGTTGAAGCTTTCTTT
TRBV12-3/TRBV12-4	TRBJ1-5	many	-	CASSFWGGSNQPQHF	TGTGCCAGCAGTTTTTGGGGTGGGAGCAATCAGCCCCAGCATTTT
TRBV7-2	TRBJ2-1	many	TRBD2	CASRSLAGHNEQFF	TGTGCCAGCAGGAGTCTAGCGGGACACAATGAGCAGTTCTTC
TRBV15	TRBJ2-3	many	TRBD2	CATSRLAGGPGSDTQYF	TGTGCCACCAGCAGACTAGCGGGGGGGCCAGGGTCGGATACGCAGTATTTT
TRBV6-2/TRBV6-3	TRBJ2-2	many	-	CASSNQVELFF	TGTGCCAGCAGTAACCAGGTGGAGCTGTTTTTT
TRBV7-3	TRBJ2-3	many	-	CASSLLGHTDTQYF	TGTGCCAGCAGCTTATTAGGGCACACAGATACGCAGTATTTT
TRBV7-9	TRBJ2-7	-	TRBD1	CASRSGTGDSYEQYF	TGTGCCAGCAGATCCGGGACAGGGGATTCCTACGAGCAGTACTTC
TRBV15	TRBJ2-7	many	-	CATSRATGLGEQYF	TGTGCCACCAGCAGAGCTACAGGTTTAGGTGAGCAGTACTTC
TRBV7-2	TRBJ2-7	few	TRBD2	CASSLAISGTSEQYF	TGTGCCAGCAGCTTAGCTATTAGCGGGACAAGCGAGCAGTACTTC
TRBV6-4	TRBJ1-5	few	-	CASSAEDGQPQHF	TGTGCCAGCAGTGCGGAAGACGGGCAGCCCCAGCATTTT
TRBV11-1	TRBJ2-3	-	-	CASSPRDPDTQYF	TGTGCCAGCAGCCCCCGGGACCCCGATACGCAGTATTTT
TRBV18	TRBJ2-1	many	TRBD2	CASSPDGAGEQFF	TGTGCCAGCTCACCAGACGGAGCGGGAGAGCAGTTCTTC